This TCR beta chain was retrieved from a study of cytomegalovirus exposure and HLA in healthy donors. The length of the CDR3 is 14 residues. Germline CDR1 is SGHDT and CDR2 is YYEEEE. Unmatched junction bases numbered 7, after V lost 4 bases and J lost 7 bases. 60 Vbeta and 13 Jbeta primers were used in PCR. This table comes from immunoSEQ multiplex PCR, and its TCRdb copy is limited to in-frame clones, with some not included. Of over 250,000 clones in the sample, around 65% were seen once. The source is a female donor in good health and CMV-seronegative. V gene TRBV5-6 combines with J gene TRBJ1-5, with 8 bases aligning to TRBD1. Sequencing was performed on PBMCs. CDR3 bases: TGTGCCAGCAGCCAGACAGGGGCCGGCCAGCCCCAGCATTTT. This sequence encodes CASSQTGAGQPQHF.